The rows below give T cell receptor beta chains drawn from one sample of a study of PD-1 blockade in classical Hodgkin lymphoma. Sequencing was performed with immunoSEQ multiplex PCR; in TCRdb, only in-frame clones are kept and a portion is missing. The sample carries approximately 99,000 clones, 75% to 85% recorded once. The sequencing here drew on peripheral blood mononuclear cells (PBMCs), taken before the second cycle of nivolumab. The origin of the receptors is a human donor with classical Hodgkin lymphoma. Each CDR3 is given with its conserved first and last residue.

j_call: TRBJ2-7; v_call: TRBV7-6; cdr3_aa: CASSLGSGAQSSYEQYF
j_call: TRBJ2-7; v_call: TRBV10-3; cdr3_aa: CASSEGDEQYF
j_call: TRBJ1-2; v_call: TRBV28; cdr3_aa: CASSFGTGPYGYTF
j_call: TRBJ2-3; v_call: TRBV7-2; cdr3_aa: CASSLEASGTDTQYF
j_call: TRBJ1-2; v_call: TRBV28; cdr3_aa: CASSPGSYGYTF
j_call: TRBJ1-1; v_call: TRBV5-1; cdr3_aa: CASSVTKMNTEAFF
j_call: TRBJ2-2; v_call: TRBV10-3; cdr3_aa: CAISDGQINTGELFF
j_call: TRBJ1-1; v_call: TRBV6-5; cdr3_aa: CASSSGTASEAFF
j_call: TRBJ1-1; v_call: TRBV5-4; cdr3_aa: CASTYSQGALTEAFF
j_call: TRBJ2-1; v_call: TRBV11-2; cdr3_aa: CASSLGLTNEQFF
j_call: TRBJ2-5; v_call: TRBV28; cdr3_aa: CASSGGAGVWETQYF
j_call: TRBJ1-2; v_call: TRBV27; cdr3_aa: CATPPHNYGYTF
j_call: TRBJ2-3; v_call: TRBV23-1; cdr3_aa: CASSQSVGDTQYF
j_call: TRBJ1-5; v_call: TRBV5-1; cdr3_aa: CASSPTGNQPQHF
j_call: TRBJ1-1; v_call: TRBV2; cdr3_aa: CASKQGRTNTEAFF
j_call: TRBJ2-3; v_call: TRBV7-9; cdr3_aa: CASSLTARGEADTQYF
j_call: TRBJ2-7; v_call: TRBV4-1; cdr3_aa: CASSQDPKASGSPGGVIYEQYF
j_call: TRBJ2-1; v_call: TRBV5-4; cdr3_aa: CASSLRTGSYNEQFF
j_call: TRBJ2-3; v_call: TRBV13; cdr3_aa: CASSNTETGGPDTQYF
j_call: TRBJ1-5; v_call: TRBV19; cdr3_aa: CASSVGWGQPQHF
j_call: TRBJ2-3; v_call: TRBV5-6; cdr3_aa: CASSLYRYTDTQYF
j_call: TRBJ2-1; v_call: TRBV5-4; cdr3_aa: CASSPGTIEQFF
j_call: TRBJ1-3; v_call: TRBV5-1; cdr3_aa: CASSLGQSFSGNTIYF
j_call: TRBJ2-3; v_call: TRBV28; cdr3_aa: CASSFWTSGRATDTQYF
j_call: TRBJ2-7; v_call: TRBV28; cdr3_aa: CASTPLGQEDEQYF
j_call: TRBJ2-5; v_call: TRBV10-3; cdr3_aa: CAISVPGSEQETQYF